This T cell receptor beta chain comes out of a study of PD-L1 blockade in urothelial cancer. Study details: Blood samples had a median of approximately 150,000 T cells.

Profiling relied on immunoSEQ multiplex PCR, and the TCRdb table lists in-frame clones only, not all of them. The profile shows around 63,000 clones, roughly 76% of them singletons. CDR3 length equals 18 residues. CDR1 and CDR2 (germline): LNHDA, SQIVND (reference sequence). Unmatched junction bases numbered 16, after V lost 5 bases and J lost 8 bases. The sample's time point: pretreatment peripheral blood. The clonotype comes from a man between 65 and 85 years old with urothelial cancer. V and J are TRBV19 and TRBJ1-3; the match to TRBD1 covers 12 bases. The sequencing here drew on PBMCs, taken around atezolizumab (anti-PD-L1) treatment. CDR3 sequence: CASSVFLGQGAWIDTIYF. CDR3 DNA: TGTGCCAGTAGTGTCTTTTTGGGACAGGGGGCATGGATCGACACCATATATTTT. Complete variable domain (other parts from reference TRBV19 and TRBJ1-3): DGGITQSPKYLFRKEGQNVTLSCEQNLNHDAMYWYRQDPGQGLRLIYYSQIVNDFQKGDIAEGYSVSREKKESFPLTVTSAQKNPTAFYLCASSVFLGQGAWIDTIYFGEGSWLTVV.